This T cell receptor beta chain originates from a study of T cells after yellow fever vaccination (dated by TCRdb to about 2019). For context, the study as a whole: Libraries from fractions with low cell numbers were prepared with the SMART-Seq v4 Ultra Low Input RNA kit. To follow T-cell clones before and after primary and booster YFV17D yellow fever vaccination, bulk TCR alpha and beta repertoires were sequenced over time. The cohort comprised two healthy male donors, one aged 18 to 29 and one aged 30 to 40 years. Bulk PBMC replicates and cell subsets were isolated from blood drawn at multiple timepoints before and after both primary and secondary immunization.

CDR1 and CDR2, looked up from the germline V gene, are SGHRS and YFSETQ. Taken from cysteine to phenylalanine, the CDR3 has 15 residues. The sequence is cut down to CDR3 DNA, 45 bases in frame from base 1. Compared with germline, V lacks 5 bases and J lacks 5 bases; bases without a gene match: 6. TCR cDNA was made using 5'RACE template switching, a step that added a universal primer site and unique molecular identifiers. Priming of cDNA synthesis was performed from both the TCR alpha and TCR beta constant segments. Two PCR steps were used to amplify libraries, with sample barcodes and sequencing adapters being added in the second step. Libraries were sequenced on Illumina HiSeq 2500 (2x100 bp) or NovaSeq (2x150 bp). In the authors' own workflow: Reads were demultiplexed and collapsed into UMI consensus sequences with MIGEC, and V(D)J alignment was performed with MiXCR. Clonotypes responding to the vaccine were identified with edgeR on replicate PBMC samples, with the criteria of FDR below 0.01 and a log2 fold change above 5 up to day 15. Each bulk clonotype received a CD4 or CD8 identity based on whether the sequenced CD4 or CD8 repertoire contained that clonotype at higher abundance. The raw public data were reprocessed by TCRdb itself: fastp quality trimming at Q25, MiXCR clonotype calling, in-frame beta chains only. Under each unique CDR3 protein, matching rows form one entry showing the most common genes and DNA. These V and J calls rely on TCRdb rather than the paper's analysis. In all, the sample holds just under 600,000 distinct CDR3 sequences, and roughly 13% of those were seen once. The top ten constitute about 14% of the sample.

The research as a whole found: The secondary T-cell response was weaker than the primary response but faster, peaking on day 5 instead of day 15. FACS-sorted repertoires could contain abundant contaminating clonotypes from the bulk population, so computational filtering was required. A small share of clonotypes occurred in both CD4 and CD8 compartments, likely arising from convergent recombination. After the booster, most of the clones that had expanded following primary vaccination were detected again (almost 98% of CD4 and roughly 88% of CD8), which suggests that memory was broadly maintained. The study included only two donors, which limits how far the findings can be generalized.

This specimen's treatment or condition label, interpreted: live attenuated yellow fever vaccine strain. At every blood-draw timepoint, two biological replicates of bulk PBMCs were collected. A standard Ficoll-Paque protocol was used to isolate PBMCs from peripheral blood. RNA was extracted with TriZol from bulk PBMCs, CD4 and CD8 fractions, and dextramer-positive and dextramer-negative fractions. On this clonotype: The antigen this receptor binds is unknown. Per-base quality was not reported, and no clone a single base away is much larger than it.

Recombination linked TRBV5-1 to TRBJ2-2, with 10 bases in between that match TRBD1. The specimen was PBMCs, collected on the day of the yellow fever booster vaccination. This clonotype was sampled from a man aged 30 to 39 who received the YFV17D yellow fever vaccine. The DNA reads TGCGCCAGCAGGTCCCGGGACAGGGGAACCGGGGAGCTGTTTTTT. It is translated as CASRSRDRGTGELFF. Reference TRBV5-1 and TRBJ2-2 proteins supply the regions before and after the CDR3; the full variable domain is: KAGVTQTPRYLIKTRGQQVTLSCSPISGHRSVSWYQQTPGQGLQFLFEYFSETQRNKGNFPGRFSGRQFSNSRSEMNVSTLELGDSALYLCASRSRDRGTGELFFGEGSRLTVL.